This TCR beta chain was found in a study of shared T cell receptors in the human thymus. TCRdb's table, derived via immunoSEQ multiplex PCR, lists solely in-frame clones and lacks some. The table includes roughly 710,000 clones, approximately 83% detected once. CDR1 SGHAT and CDR2 FQNNGV come from the germline V gene. The ends were cut back, 8 bases at V and 0 bases at J, with 7 bases in the middle. The CDR3 extends over 12 amino acids. The same sample was also studied in work on human thymus T cells. That study adds: The study used thymus tissue resected during corrective heart surgery. Apparent bias marked the V and J gene usage of thymic and blood repertoires.

Sample: thymocytes. This clonotype was sampled from a girl in the first two years of life with a congenital heart defect. The chain joins TRBV11-2 to TRBJ2-5; D not certain. CDR3 amino acids: CASGPDQETQYF. The CDR3 region has the DNA TGTGCCAGCGGGCCAGACCAAGAGACCCAGTACTTC. The full variable domain, in which reference TRBV11-2 and TRBJ2-5 provide the parts outside the CDR3, is EAGVAQSPRYKIIEKRQSVAFWCNPISGHATLYWYQQILGQGPKLLIQFQNNGVVDDSQLPKDRFSAERLKGVDSTLKIQPAKLEDSAVYLCASGPDQETQYFGPGTRLLVL.